The next 21 T cell receptor beta chains were all read from a single sample in a study of shared clonotypes between healthy human individuals. TCRdb keeps only in-frame clones here, not all; method: immunoSEQ multiplex PCR. The table records 2.3 million or so clones, roughly 93% of them present only once. Sequences were obtained from naive CD4+ T cells from PBMCs. Subset reported: CD45RA+ positively selected. These receptors came from a man between 18 and 29 years old in good health. Some clones in this sample may be carry-over from other donors' samples.

The chain links TRBV7-2 to TRBJ2-7; 8 positions match TRBD1. The ends lost 2 bases at V and 6 bases at J; junction bases unmatched: 9. The CDR3 totals 15 residues. Looked up from germline, CDR1 is SGHTA and CDR2 is FQGNSA. CDR3 region: CASSLQERRGREQYF. CDR3 coding DNA: TGTGCCAGCAGCTTACAAGAACGCAGGGGGCGCGAGCAGTACTTC. Together with reference TRBV7-2 and TRBJ2-7, the CDR3 gives the full variable domain: GAGVSQSPSNKVTEKGKDVELRCDPISGHTALYWYRQSLGQGLEFLIYFQGNSAPDKSGLPSDRFSAERTGGSVSTLTIQRTQQEDSAVYLCASSLQERRGREQYFGPGTRLTVT.

The V and J genes are TRBV5-1 and TRBJ1-4; 12 bases are shared with TRBD1. The CDR3 is made up of 16 amino acids. The ends lost 4 bases at V and 0 bases at J; junction bases unmatched: 1. Per germline, CDR1 SGHRS and CDR2 YFSETQ. The CDR3 sequence: CASSGTGGATNEKLFF. CDR3 in DNA: TGCGCCAGCAGCGGGACAGGGGGCGCAACTAATGAAAAACTGTTTTTT.

The rearrangement uses TRBV4-1 and TRBJ2-7, with 8 bases lining up with TRBD2. Per germline, CDR1 MGHRA and CDR2 YSYEKL. Trimming cost V 5 bases and J 6 bases; bases outside gene matches: 3. The CDR3 spans 12 residues. The CDR3 here is CASSNREGEQYF. CDR3 bases: TGCGCCAGCAGCAACCGGGAGGGCGAGCAGTACTTC.

The chain is built from TRBV4-2 and TRBJ1-5; 9 bases agree with TRBD1. After removal of 3 bases from V and 7 bases from J, the junction contained 10 bases not matched to a gene. The CDR3 runs to 16 residues. Germline assignment: CDR1 LGHNA and CDR2 YNFKEQ. CDR3 in amino acids: CASSHVTGQGGQPQHF. The CDR3, as DNA: TGTGCCAGCAGCCACGTTACGGGACAGGGCGGCCAGCCCCAGCATTTT.

J is TRBJ2-1 and V is TRBV4-3; TRBD1 aligns across 10 bases. The CDR3 has 17 amino acids. The germline V gene encodes CDR1 LGHNA and CDR2 YSLEER. With V trimmed by 0 bases and J by 6 bases, 8 bases remained unmatched. CDR3 sequence: CASSQDLGDRGFNEQFF. DNA for the CDR3: TGCGCCAGCAGCCAAGATCTTGGGGACAGGGGATTCAATGAGCAGTTCTTC.

V and J are TRBV5-4 and TRBJ1-3; 10 bases are a match to TRBD1. This CDR3 is built from 17 residues. Trimming removed 3 bases from V and 4 bases from J; junction bases left unmatched: 10. CDR1 and CDR2 from the germline V gene are SGHNT and YYREEE (reference sequence). The CDR3: CASSSLTGGASGNTIYF. The DNA for the CDR3 is TGTGCCAGCAGCTCTTTGACAGGGGGCGCGTCAGGAAACACCATATATTTT.

The chain couples TRBV7-2 to TRBJ2-2; 10 bases are shared with TRBD1. Germline lookup yields CDR1 SGHTA and CDR2 FQGNSA. This CDR3 comprises 18 residues. V shed 5 bases and J 0 bases; nucleotides not matched to a gene: 9. The CDR3 coding sequence is TGTGCCAGCAGCCGGCGTCCCGGGACAGGGGCGAACACCGGGGAGCTGTTTTTT. Protein: CASSRRPGTGANTGELFF.

The gene calls are TRBV10-3 and TRBJ1-2; D is ambiguous. V lost 7 bases to trimming and J lost 2 bases, with 14 bases between them. The germline CDR1 and CDR2 sequences are ENHRY and SYGVKD. CDR3 length: 14 amino acids. CDR3 amino acids: CAITEGEENYGYTF. The DNA of the CDR3 is TGTGCCATCACCGAAGGAGAAGAAAACTATGGCTACACCTTC.

This clone came up once. The chain has TRBV28 and TRBJ1-5; D gene uncertain. The V and J ends lost 7 bases and 6 bases respectively, with 7 bases between them. The CDR3 totals 11 residues. Germline V gene lookup returns CDR1 MDHEN and CDR2 SYDVKM. The CDR3 DNA reads as TGTGCCAGCATGGGTAGTCAGCCCCAGCATTTT. It is translated as CASMGSQPQHF.

The chain uses TRBV18 and TRBJ1-1, with D hard to call. This CDR3 comprises 15 residues. Germline V CDR1 and CDR2: KGHSH, LQKENI. V was clipped by 3 bases and J by 3 bases, with 14 bases between them. The CDR3, as DNA: TGTGCCAGCTCACCTTCCTGGGGTCTCGACACTGAAGCTTTCTTT. This codes for CASSPSWGLDTEAFF. Looking up the rest from reference TRBV18 and TRBJ1-1 gives the full variable domain: NAGVMQNPRHLVRRRGQEARLRCSPMKGHSHVYWYRQLPEEGLKFMVYLQKENIIDESGMPKERFSAEFPKEGPSILRIQQVVRGDSAAYFCASSPSWGLDTEAFFGQGTRLTVV.

V is TRBV20-1 and J is TRBJ2-7; tentative D call: TRBD2 (6 bases). This CDR3 is built from 11 residues. Germline V gene data show CDR1 as DFQATT and CDR2 as SNEGSKA (reference sequence). Trimming removed 6 bases at V and 3 bases at J, with 9 bases between. The CDR3 bases are TGCAGTGCCCAGGACTACTACGAGCAGTACTTC. Its protein product is CSAQDYYEQYF.

This clone was seen just once. The CDR3 nucleotides are TGTGCCAGCAGCCCCCGGACCTACACAGGGCCATTCAATCAGCCCCAGCATTTT. Amino acid sequence: CASSPRTYTGPFNQPQHF. The chain has TRBV27 and TRBJ1-5; maybe TRBD1 (6 bases). CDR3 length: 18 amino acids. Trimming took 6 bases from V and 3 from J, leaving 24 bases between them. CDR1 is MNHEY, CDR2 SMNVEV, per germline (reference sequence).

The CDR3 DNA is TGTGCCAGCAGTCCCGGGACAGTTATTTACTACGAGCAGTACTTC. Translating it yields CASSPGTVIYYEQYF. The rearrangement uses TRBV28 and TRBJ2-7; 7 bases fit TRBD1. Germline assignment: CDR1 MDHEN and CDR2 SYDVKM. V trimming: 5 bases; J trimming: 3 bases; junction bases outside the gene matches: 10. The CDR3 extends over 15 amino acids.

The rearrangement uses TRBV4-2 and TRBJ2-3; D might be TRBD2 (7 bases). This CDR3 contains 15 residues. The V and J ends lost 5 bases and 0 bases respectively, with 12 bases between them. The germline CDR1 and CDR2 sequences are LGHNA and YNFKEQ. As DNA, the CDR3 is TGTGCCAGCAGCGAGGGGGGGTTAAGCACAGATACGCAGTATTTT. It encodes CASSEGGLSTDTQYF.

About this clone itself: Within the sample, other DNA sequences also encode this same CDR3. The chain uses TRBV7-2 and TRBJ2-7; D gene ambiguous. CDR3 length: 15 amino acids. Germline CDR1 reads SGHTA; CDR2 reads FQGNSA. The ends were cut back, 1 base at V and 1 base at J, with 11 bases in the middle. The CDR3 sequence is CASSLVSGLSYEQYF. Written as DNA, the CDR3 is TGTGCCAGCAGCTTAGTATCTGGTTTATCCTACGAGCAGTACTTC.

The chain links TRBV2 to TRBJ2-5; 8 bases are a match to TRBD1. There are 13 residues in the CDR3. With 6 bases clipped from V and 5 bases from J, the junction kept 5 bases outside the gene matches. Germline V gene lookup returns CDR1 SNHLY and CDR2 FYNNEI. CDR3 sequence: CASSGQGPETQYF. In DNA form, the CDR3 reads TGTGCCAGCAGCGGACAGGGCCCGGAGACCCAGTACTTC.

J is TRBJ2-1 and V is TRBV6-5, with D uncertain. The germline CDR1 and CDR2 sequences are MNHEY and SVGAGI. The V end was cut by 4 bases, the J end by 2 bases, with 12 bases between. This CDR3 is built from 15 residues. The CDR3 region has the DNA TGTGCCAGCAGTTCACGGGCCTTAACCTACAATGAGCAGTTCTTC. Translation gives CASSSRALTYNEQFF.

This rearrangement joins TRBV6-6 to TRBJ1-1; 9 nucleotides agree with TRBD1. CDR3 length equals 14 residues. V gave up 7 bases and J gave up 4 bases; unmatched junction bases: 7. Germline V gene data show CDR1 as MNHNY and CDR2 as SVGAGI (reference sequence). The CDR3: CASTSTGGGTEAFF. The CDR3 DNA follows: TGTGCCAGCACCTCGACAGGGGGGGGCACTGAAGCTTTCTTT.

The rearrangement uses TRBV29-1 and TRBJ2-1, with unresolved D. This CDR3 region has 9 residues. Germline-derived CDR1 and CDR2 are SQVTM and ANQGSEA. V was pared by 4 bases and J by 8 bases, with 3 bases between. The CDR3 bases are TGCAGCGTTGGCGATGAGCAGTTCTTC. Its protein product is CSVGDEQFF.

J is TRBJ1-5 and V is TRBV5-1; TRBD1 matches at 7 bases. CDR3 length equals 15 residues. Germline loops: CDR1 SGHRS, CDR2 YFSETQ. The V gene end was trimmed by 4 bases and the J gene end by 6 bases; junction bases not matched to a gene: 10. CDR3 coding DNA: TGCGCCAGCAGCCCGCAGGGGGTGTTAGGTCAGCCCCAGCATTTT. The encoded protein is CASSPQGVLGQPQHF.

This chain links TRBV27 with TRBJ1-4, with D perhaps TRBD1 (6 bases). The CDR3 totals 17 residues. The V end was cut by 2 bases, the J end by 10 bases, with 23 bases between. CDR1 and CDR2 from the germline V gene are MNHEY and SMNVEV (reference sequence). The CDR3 DNA reads as TGTGCCAGCAGTTTAGTTCGAGGGGGGCGCGACGCGCGAAAACTGTTTTTT. Translating gives CASSLVRGGRDARKLFF.